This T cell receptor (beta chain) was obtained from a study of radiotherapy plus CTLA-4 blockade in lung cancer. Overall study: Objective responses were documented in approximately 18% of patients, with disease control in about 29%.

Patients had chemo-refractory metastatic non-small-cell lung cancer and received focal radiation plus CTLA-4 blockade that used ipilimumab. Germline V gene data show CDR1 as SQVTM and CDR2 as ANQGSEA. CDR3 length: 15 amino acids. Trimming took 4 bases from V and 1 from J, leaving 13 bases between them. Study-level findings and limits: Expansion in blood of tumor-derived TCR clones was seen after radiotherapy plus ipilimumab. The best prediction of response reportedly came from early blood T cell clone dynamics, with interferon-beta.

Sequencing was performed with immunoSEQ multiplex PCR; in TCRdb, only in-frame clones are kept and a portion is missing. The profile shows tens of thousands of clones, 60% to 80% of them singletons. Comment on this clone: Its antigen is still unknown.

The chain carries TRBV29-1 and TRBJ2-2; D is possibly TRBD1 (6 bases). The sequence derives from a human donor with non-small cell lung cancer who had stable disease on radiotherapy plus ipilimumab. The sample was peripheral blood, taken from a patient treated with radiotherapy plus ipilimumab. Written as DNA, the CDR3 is TGCAGCGTTGGTGGCGTCAGGGGGAACACCGGGGAGCTGTTTTTT. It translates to CSVGGVRGNTGELFF.